Listed below are T cell receptor beta chains from one sample, sequenced in a study of shared clonotypes between healthy human individuals. The method was immunoSEQ multiplex PCR; TCRdb's version includes in-frame clones alone and lacks a portion of them. The repertoire consists of roughly 700,000 clones, with less than 95% occurring once and the leading ten covering roughly 36%. The material sequenced was memory CD8+ T cells from PBMCs. The origin of the receptors is a man aged 18-30 years in good health. Some clones in this sample may be carry-over from other donors' samples. CDR3s include the opening cysteine and the closing phenylalanine or tryptophan. The D gene is left open where the match is weak. Not every row has a clone size; where given, it reads once, few, many or a size class.

j_call	clone_size	d_call	v_call	cdr3_aa	cdr3_nt
TRBJ1-1	few	NA	TRBV9	CASSVGGSGTEAFF	TGTGCCAGCAGCGTAGGAGGGTCTGGCACTGAAGCTTTCTTT
TRBJ2-3	once	TRBD2	TRBV2	CASIKAGGGSDTQYF	TGTGCCAGCATTAAAGCGGGAGGCGGGTCAGATACGCAGTATTTT
TRBJ2-6	NA	TRBD1	TRBV25-1	CASSARGGAGANVLTF	TGTGCCAGCAGTGCCCGAGGGGGCGCTGGGGCCAACGTCCTGACTTTC
TRBJ1-5	NA	NA	TRBV15	CATSRARAGNQPQHF	TGTGCCACCAGCAGAGCAAGGGCGGGCAATCAGCCCCAGCATTTT
TRBJ2-7	NA	NA	TRBV27	CASSLDSLTFYEQYF	TGTGCCAGCAGTTTAGACAGCTTGACCTTTTACGAGCAGTACTTC
TRBJ2-1	NA	NA	TRBV11-2	CASSSHIGNEQFF	TGTGCCAGCAGCTCCCACATAGGGAATGAGCAGTTCTTC
TRBJ2-4	NA	NA	TRBV20-1	CSGQENIQYF	TGCAGTGGGCAGGAGAACATTCAGTACTTC
TRBJ1-3	NA	NA	TRBV11-2	CASSLGRFSGNTIYF	TGTGCCAGCAGCTTAGGTCGGTTCTCTGGAAACACCATATATTTT
TRBJ2-1	NA	TRBD2	TRBV10-3	CAIRRGLVGYNEQFF	TGTGCCATCAGGAGGGGACTAGTGGGGTACAATGAGCAGTTCTTC
TRBJ2-1	NA	NA	TRBV10-3	CAISESMAGSYNEQFF	TGTGCCATCAGTGAGTCGATGGCGGGGTCCTACAATGAGCAGTTCTTC
TRBJ1-2	few	TRBD1	TRBV19	CASSTLGTGVFGYTF	TGTGCCAGTAGTACCCTCGGGACAGGGGTTTTCGGCTACACCTTC
TRBJ2-7	once	TRBD1	TRBV4-3	CASSQAAGGTYEQYF	TGCGCCAGCAGCCAAGCCGCAGGGGGCACCTACGAGCAGTACTTC
TRBJ2-7	NA	NA	TRBV9	CASSVGYTSYEQYF	TGTGCCAGCAGCGTAGGATACACGTCCTACGAGCAGTACTTC
TRBJ2-6	NA	NA	TRBV2	CASSCGGPIQSRANVLTF	TGTGCCAGCAGTTGTGGGGGTCCGATACAAAGTCGGGCCAACGTCCTGACTTTC
TRBJ1-1	NA	NA	TRBV4-3	CASSQEGGVRSEAFF	TGCGCCAGCAGCCAAGAGGGGGGTGTTCGTAGTGAAGCTTTCTTT
TRBJ2-7	NA	NA	TRBV5-5	CASRARLDYEQYF	TGTGCCAGCAGAGCCCGACTAGACTACGAGCAGTACTTC
TRBJ2-1	NA	TRBD2	TRBV11-2	CASSLGTSGRANEQFF	TGTGCCAGCAGCCTCGGGACTAGCGGGAGGGCCAATGAGCAGTTCTTC
TRBJ2-1	NA	TRBD2	TRBV7-6	CASGTSVYNEQFF	TGTGCCTCTGGGACTAGCGTCTACAATGAGCAGTTCTTC
TRBJ2-1	NA	NA	TRBV7-9	CASNSPMGLDEQFF	TGTGCCAGCAACTCTCCAATGGGGTTGGATGAGCAGTTCTTC
TRBJ2-3	NA	TRBD2	TRBV7-3	CASSLSPLAETGTDTQYF	TGTGCCAGCAGCCTTTCGCCACTAGCGGAAACTGGCACAGATACGCAGTATTTT
TRBJ1-1	NA	NA	TRBV15	CATSTRGLNTEAFF	TGTGCCACCAGCACCCGGGGCCTGAACACTGAAGCTTTCTTT
TRBJ1-4	NA	NA	TRBV7-9	CASSSLRASEEKLFF	TGTGCCAGCAGCTCATTGCGGGCCTCGGAGGAAAAACTGTTTTTT
TRBJ2-7	NA	TRBD1	TRBV27	CASSPTGIYEQYF	TGTGCCAGCAGCCCGACAGGGATCTACGAGCAGTACTTC
TRBJ2-1	NA	NA	TRBV12-5	CASGWAGDGNEQFF	TGTGCTAGTGGTTGGGCAGGGGACGGCAATGAGCAGTTCTTC
TRBJ1-3	once	NA	TRBV11-2	CASRVGNTIYF	TGTGCCAGCCGGGTCGGGAACACCATATATTTT
TRBJ2-1	NA	TRBD1	TRBV7-9	CASSPGQGVAYNEQFF	TGTGCCAGCAGCCCCGGACAGGGGGTGGCCTACAATGAGCAGTTCTTC
TRBJ1-2	NA	TRBD1	TRBV6-1	CASSLTGTVYGYTF	TGTGCCAGCAGTTTGACAGGGACGGTCTATGGCTACACCTTC
TRBJ2-7	NA	NA	TRBV13	CASRTRDRHEQYF	TGTGCCAGCAGAACCCGCGACAGGCACGAGCAGTACTTC
TRBJ1-1	NA	NA	TRBV19	CASTPGEGEAFF	TGTGCCAGTACCCCGGGCGAGGGTGAAGCTTTCTTT
TRBJ2-7	NA	NA	TRBV9	CASSLSRGLAALEQYF	TGTGCCAGCAGCCTCTCACGGGGGCTAGCGGCCCTCGAGCAGTACTTC
TRBJ2-3	NA	TRBD2	TRBV7-9	CASSLPSGRVADTQYF	TGTGCCAGCAGCTTACCATCCGGGAGGGTAGCGGATACGCAGTATTTT
TRBJ2-2	NA	TRBD2	TRBV7-9	CASSLGLAGDAGELFF	TGTGCCAGCAGCTTAGGGTTAGCGGGGGACGCCGGGGAGCTGTTTTTT
TRBJ2-7	NA	TRBD2	TRBV27	CASSFLAGGQGEQYF	TGTGCCAGCAGTTTCCTAGCGGGAGGGCAGGGCGAGCAGTACTTC
TRBJ1-1	NA	NA	TRBV4-2	CASSQGSPTEAFF	TGTGCCAGCAGCCAAGGATCGCCTACTGAAGCTTTCTTT
TRBJ2-1	NA	TRBD2	TRBV9	CASSPTSGRYNEQFF	TGTGCCAGCAGTCCGACTAGCGGGAGATACAATGAGCAGTTCTTC
TRBJ2-5	NA	NA	TRBV4-3	CASSQATGFQETQYF	TGCGCCAGCAGCCAAGCAACAGGGTTCCAAGAGACCCAGTACTTC
TRBJ1-1	NA	NA	TRBV28	CASSFGGKLGLNTEAFF	TGTGCCAGCAGTTTCGGGGGTAAGCTTGGATTGAACACTGAAGCTTTCTTT
TRBJ2-3	NA	NA	TRBV27	CASSLSVGDSRNTDTQYF	TGTGCCAGCAGTTTATCGGTCGGGGACTCTAGAAACACAGATACGCAGTATTTT
TRBJ1-4	NA	NA	TRBV10-3	CAISEEGTTNEKLFF	TGTGCCATCAGCGAAGAGGGGACAACTAATGAAAAACTGTTTTTT
TRBJ1-1	NA	TRBD1	TRBV10-3	CAISERTGPMNTEAFF	TGTGCCATCAGTGAGCGGACAGGGCCCATGAACACTGAAGCTTTCTTT
TRBJ2-3	NA	NA	TRBV6-6	CASSLWDTPSTDTQYF	TGTGCCAGCAGTCTGTGGGACACCCCTAGCACAGATACGCAGTATTTT
TRBJ1-5	NA	NA	TRBV28	CASSFIGDYNQPQHF	TGTGCCAGCAGTTTTATCGGGGATTACAATCAGCCCCAGCATTTT
TRBJ1-5	NA	TRBD1	TRBV19	CASQGARNQPQHF	TGTGCCAGCCAGGGGGCCAGGAATCAGCCCCAGCATTTT
TRBJ1-1	NA	NA	TRBV7-7	CASSLVQNTEAFF	TGTGCCAGCAGCTTAGTACAGAACACTGAAGCTTTCTTT
TRBJ1-2	NA	TRBD1	TRBV29-1	CSVPGTGYGYTF	TGCAGCGTTCCCGGGACAGGGTATGGCTACACCTTC